This TCR beta chain was observed in a study of T cells in tumors after PD-1 blockade. About the study: During anti-PD-1 treatment, some patients continued daily vismodegib 150 mg. Blood samples averaged around 110,000 templates (range 24,679-257,772) and 35,000 or so unique clonotypes.

This table comes from immunoSEQ multiplex PCR, and its TCRdb copy is limited to in-frame clones, with some not included. Among around 60,000 clones listed, 80% were seen once. This CDR3 comprises 17 residues. The germline gives CDR1 SGHKS, CDR2 YYEKEE (reference sequence). The trim removed 4 bases at V and 0 bases at J, leaving 7 bases unmatched. The material was PBMCs, obtained before anti-PD-1 treatment. This TCR derives from a human donor with basal cell carcinoma. The chain employs TRBV5-5 and TRBJ2-6, with TRBD1 matching 7 bases. The DNA of the CDR3 is TGTGCCAGCAGCGTGACAGGGAGTTCCTCTGGGGCCAACGTCCTGACTTTC. As protein: CASSVTGSSSGANVLTF.